Below, one T cell receptor beta chain is given with its context. Its antigen is as yet unknown. This sample was included in a study of cytomegalovirus exposure and HLA in healthy donors. Study conclusions and caveats: The study recorded over 150 TCR beta chains that were cytomegalovirus-associated.

Donors were ostensibly healthy at sampling, although undocumented immune exposures were probable. Primers for the PCR totalled 60 Vbeta and 13 Jbeta. TCRdb keeps only in-frame clones here, not all; method: immunoSEQ multiplex PCR. This sample yields around 110,000 clones, of which roughly two thirds are seen a single time; 2% to 2.5% belongs to the top ten. The germline CDR1 and CDR2 sequences are SGHTA and FQGTGA. V lost 1 base and J lost 7, with 17 bases in between. The CDR3 contains 15 residues. Sequencing input: PBMCs. This sequence was found in a woman under 40 in good health and CMV-seronegative. The J gene is TRBJ2-7, the V gene TRBV7-3; tentative D call: TRBD2 (7 bases). The CDR3 is CASSLNAGAQGEQYF. The CDR3 DNA sequence: TGTGCCAGCAGCTTAAACGCGGGGGCGCAGGGGGAGCAGTACTTC.